This T cell receptor (beta chain) was identified during a study of control samples from healthy donors and cancer patients. This clone appeared a single time. J was trimmed by 4 bases and V by 7 bases; bases with no gene match: 18. The CDR3 spans 19 residues. CDR1 and CDR2 from the germline V gene are MNHEY and SMNVEV (reference sequence). TCRdb keeps only in-frame clones here, not all; method: immunoSEQ multiplex PCR. The profile shows about 93,000 clones, 88% of them singletons. J is TRBJ2-3 and V is TRBV27; TRBD2 agrees at 12 bases. The source is a woman in her 70s in good health. The sample consisted of blood. Here the CDR3 reads CASIHTPSRLAGASDTQYF. CDR3 in DNA: TGTGCCAGCATCCACACGCCCTCTAGACTAGCGGGAGCCTCAGATACGCAGTATTTT.